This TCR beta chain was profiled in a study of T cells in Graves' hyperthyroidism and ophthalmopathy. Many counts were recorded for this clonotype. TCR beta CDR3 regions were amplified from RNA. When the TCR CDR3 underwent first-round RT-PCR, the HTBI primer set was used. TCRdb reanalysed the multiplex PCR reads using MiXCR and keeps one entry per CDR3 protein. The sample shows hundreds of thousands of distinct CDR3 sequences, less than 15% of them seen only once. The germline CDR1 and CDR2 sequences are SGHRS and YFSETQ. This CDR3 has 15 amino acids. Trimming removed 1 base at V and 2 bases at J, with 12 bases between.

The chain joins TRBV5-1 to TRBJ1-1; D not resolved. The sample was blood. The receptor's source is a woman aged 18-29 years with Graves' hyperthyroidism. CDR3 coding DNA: TGCGCCAGCAGCTTGTTCGGCAATAAAAACACTGAAGCTTTCTTT. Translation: CASSLFGNKNTEAFF.